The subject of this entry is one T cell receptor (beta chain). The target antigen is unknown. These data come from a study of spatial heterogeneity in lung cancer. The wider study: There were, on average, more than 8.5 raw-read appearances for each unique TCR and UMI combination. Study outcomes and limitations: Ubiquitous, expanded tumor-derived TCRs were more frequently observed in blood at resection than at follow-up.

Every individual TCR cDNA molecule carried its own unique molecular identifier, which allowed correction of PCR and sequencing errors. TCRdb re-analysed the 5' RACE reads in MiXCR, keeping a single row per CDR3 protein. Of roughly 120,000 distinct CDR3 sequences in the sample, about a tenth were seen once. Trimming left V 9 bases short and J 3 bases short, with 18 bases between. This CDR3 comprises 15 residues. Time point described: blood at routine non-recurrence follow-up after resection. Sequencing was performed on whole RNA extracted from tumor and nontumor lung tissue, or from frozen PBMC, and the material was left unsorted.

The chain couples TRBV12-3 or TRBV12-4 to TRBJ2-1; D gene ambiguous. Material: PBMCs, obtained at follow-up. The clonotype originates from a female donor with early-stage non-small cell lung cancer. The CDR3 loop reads CASSWQTMIYNEQFF. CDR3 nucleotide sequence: TGTGCCAGTTCTTGGCAAACGATGATCTACAATGAGCAGTTCTTC.